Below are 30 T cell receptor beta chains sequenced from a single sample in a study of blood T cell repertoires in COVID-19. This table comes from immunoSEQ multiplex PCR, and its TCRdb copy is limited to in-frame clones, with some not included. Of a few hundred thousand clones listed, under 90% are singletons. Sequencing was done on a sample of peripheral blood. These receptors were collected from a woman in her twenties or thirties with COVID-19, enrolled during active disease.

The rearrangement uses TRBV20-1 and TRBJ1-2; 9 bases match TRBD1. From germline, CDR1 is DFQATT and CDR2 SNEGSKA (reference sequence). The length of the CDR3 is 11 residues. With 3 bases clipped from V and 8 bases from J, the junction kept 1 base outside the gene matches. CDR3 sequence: CSARDRGGYTF. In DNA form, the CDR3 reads TGCAGTGCTAGGGACAGGGGAGGCTACACCTTC.

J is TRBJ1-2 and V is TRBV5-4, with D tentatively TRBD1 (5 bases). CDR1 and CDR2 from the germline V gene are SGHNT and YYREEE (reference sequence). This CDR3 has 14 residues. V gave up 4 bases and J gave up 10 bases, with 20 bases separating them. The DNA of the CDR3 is TGTGCCAGCAGCCCCGACCAGGGTCGTGTAGTCTACACCTTC. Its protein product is CASSPDQGRVVYTF.

The CDR3 sequence: CASSLGAGGDTDTQYF. The DNA for the CDR3 is TGTGCCAGCAGCTTAGGAGCGGGAGGGGACACAGATACGCAGTATTTT. This chain uses TRBV7-9 with TRBJ2-3; 10 bases align to TRBD2. V shed 1 base and J 2 bases; nucleotides not matched to a gene: 3. This CDR3 contains 16 residues. Germline-derived CDR1 and CDR2 are SEHNR and FQNEAQ (reference sequence).

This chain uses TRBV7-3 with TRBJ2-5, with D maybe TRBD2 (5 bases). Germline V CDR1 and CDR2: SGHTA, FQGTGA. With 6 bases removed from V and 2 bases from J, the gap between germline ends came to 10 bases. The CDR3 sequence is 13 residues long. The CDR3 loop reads CASRFGGQETQYF. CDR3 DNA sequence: TGTGCCAGCAGATTTGGAGGTCAAGAGACCCAGTACTTC.

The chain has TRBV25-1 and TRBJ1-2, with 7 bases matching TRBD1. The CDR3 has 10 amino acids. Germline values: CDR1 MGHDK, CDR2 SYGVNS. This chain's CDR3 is CAAEGAGYTF. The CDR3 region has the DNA TGTGCTGCGGAGGGGGCAGGCTACACCTTC.

The CDR3 reads CASSPTPGVSTDTQYF. The CDR3 region has the DNA TGTGCCAGCAGCCCCACCCCAGGGGTTTCCACAGATACGCAGTATTTT. The chain couples TRBV2 to TRBJ2-3, with D possibly TRBD1 on 6 matching bases. Germline values: CDR1 SNHLY, CDR2 FYNNEI. The V and J ends lost 6 bases and 2 bases respectively, with 18 bases between them. CDR3 size: 16 residues.

The CDR3 sequence: CASSLLGRTGDDGYTF. In nucleotides, the CDR3 is TGTGCCAGCAGTTTACTCGGGAGGACAGGGGACGATGGCTACACCTTC. The J gene is TRBJ1-2, the V gene TRBV28, with 9 bases fitting TRBD1. Trimming at V came to 2 bases and at J to 6 bases, leaving 10 bases not matched to a gene. The germline CDR1 and CDR2 sequences are MDHEN and SYDVKM. The CDR3 loop spans 16 amino acids.

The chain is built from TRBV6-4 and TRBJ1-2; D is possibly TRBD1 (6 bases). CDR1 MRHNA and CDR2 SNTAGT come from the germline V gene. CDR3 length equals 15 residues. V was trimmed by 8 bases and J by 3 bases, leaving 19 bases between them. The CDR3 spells CASPLDTGTHYGYTF. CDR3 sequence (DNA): TGTGCCAGCCCTCTAGACACAGGGACCCACTATGGCTACACCTTC.

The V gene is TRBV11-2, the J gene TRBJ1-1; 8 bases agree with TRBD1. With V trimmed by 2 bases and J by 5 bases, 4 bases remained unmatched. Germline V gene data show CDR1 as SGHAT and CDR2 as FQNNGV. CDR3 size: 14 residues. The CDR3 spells CASSLRTGRTEAFF. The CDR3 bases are TGTGCCAGCAGCTTAAGGACAGGGAGGACTGAAGCTTTCTTT.

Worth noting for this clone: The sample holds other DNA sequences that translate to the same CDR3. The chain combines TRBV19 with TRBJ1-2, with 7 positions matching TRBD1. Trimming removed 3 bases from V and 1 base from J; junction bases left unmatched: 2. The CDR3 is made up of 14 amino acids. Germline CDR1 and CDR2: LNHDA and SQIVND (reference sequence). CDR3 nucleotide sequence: TGTGCCAGTAGTATGACAGGGAGTAACTATGGCTACACCTTC. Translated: CASSMTGSNYGYTF.

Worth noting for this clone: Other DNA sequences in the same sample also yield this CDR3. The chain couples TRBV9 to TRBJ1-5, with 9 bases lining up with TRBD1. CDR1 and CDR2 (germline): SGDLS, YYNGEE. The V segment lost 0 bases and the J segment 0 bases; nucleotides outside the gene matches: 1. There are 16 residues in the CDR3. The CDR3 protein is CASSVGTGDSNQPQHF. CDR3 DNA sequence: TGTGCCAGCAGCGTAGGGACAGGGGATAGCAATCAGCCCCAGCATTTT.

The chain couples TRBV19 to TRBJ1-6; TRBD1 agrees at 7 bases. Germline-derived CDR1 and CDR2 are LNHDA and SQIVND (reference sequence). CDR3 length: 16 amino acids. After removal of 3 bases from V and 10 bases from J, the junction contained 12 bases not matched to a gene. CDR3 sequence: CASSILTAGGISPLHF. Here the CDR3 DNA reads TGTGCCAGTAGTATCCTCACGGCAGGGGGTATCTCACCCCTCCACTTT.

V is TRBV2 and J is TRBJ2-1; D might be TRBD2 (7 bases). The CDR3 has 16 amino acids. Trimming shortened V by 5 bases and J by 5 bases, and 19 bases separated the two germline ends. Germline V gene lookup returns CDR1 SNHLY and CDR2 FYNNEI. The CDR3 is CASSTWGGSSNNEQFF. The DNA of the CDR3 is TGTGCCAGCAGTACTTGGGGGGGCTCTTCTAACAATGAGCAGTTCTTC.

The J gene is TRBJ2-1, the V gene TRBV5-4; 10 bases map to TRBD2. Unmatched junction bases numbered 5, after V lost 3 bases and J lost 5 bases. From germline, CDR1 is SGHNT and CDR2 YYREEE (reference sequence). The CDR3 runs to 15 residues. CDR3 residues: CASSWGLALNNEQFF. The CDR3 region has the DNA TGTGCCAGCAGCTGGGGACTAGCGCTTAACAATGAGCAGTTCTTC.

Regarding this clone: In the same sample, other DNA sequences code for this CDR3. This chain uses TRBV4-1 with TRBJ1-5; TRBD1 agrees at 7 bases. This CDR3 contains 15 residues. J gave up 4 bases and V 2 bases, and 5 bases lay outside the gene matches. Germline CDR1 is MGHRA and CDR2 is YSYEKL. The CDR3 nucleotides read TGCGCCAGCAGCCAAAGACAGGGATCGAATCAGCCCCAGCATTTT. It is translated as CASSQRQGSNQPQHF.

For the CDR3, the DNA is TGTGCCAGTAGTACTCACGTACCAACTTACTCTGGAAACACCATATATTTT. This encodes CASSTHVPTYSGNTIYF. This chain joins TRBV19 and TRBJ1-3; D is undetermined. This CDR3 is built from 17 residues. With 4 bases removed from V and 0 bases from J, the gap between germline ends came to 16 bases. The germline V gene encodes CDR1 LNHDA and CDR2 SQIVND (reference sequence).

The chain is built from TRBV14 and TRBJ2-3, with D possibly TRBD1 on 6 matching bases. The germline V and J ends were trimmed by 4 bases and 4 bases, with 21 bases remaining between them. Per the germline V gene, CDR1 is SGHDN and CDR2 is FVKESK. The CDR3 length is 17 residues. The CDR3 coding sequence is TGTGCCAGCAGCCGACTAATGTCAACAGGGTCCCCAGATACGCAGTATTTT. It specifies CASSRLMSTGSPDTQYF.

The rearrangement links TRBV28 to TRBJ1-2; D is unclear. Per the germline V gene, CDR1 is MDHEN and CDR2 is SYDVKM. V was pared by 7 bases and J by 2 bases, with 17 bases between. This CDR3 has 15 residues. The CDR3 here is CASTPAQFGNYGYTF. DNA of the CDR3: TGTGCCAGCACCCCAGCGCAGTTTGGGAACTATGGCTACACCTTC.

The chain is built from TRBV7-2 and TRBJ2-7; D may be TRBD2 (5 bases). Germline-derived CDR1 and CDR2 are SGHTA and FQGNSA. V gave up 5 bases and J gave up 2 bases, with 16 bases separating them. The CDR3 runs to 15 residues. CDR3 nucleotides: TGTGCCAGCAGCCCCCGAGGGCGCCAAACCTACGAGCAGTACTTC. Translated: CASSPRGRQTYEQYF.

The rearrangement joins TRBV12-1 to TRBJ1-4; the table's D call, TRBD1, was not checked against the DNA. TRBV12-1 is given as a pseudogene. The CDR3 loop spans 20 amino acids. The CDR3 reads CASSFFIGTGGVATNEKLFF. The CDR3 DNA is TGTGCCAGCAGCTTTTTTATCGGGACAGGGGGCGTTGCAACTAATGAAAAACTGTTTTTT.

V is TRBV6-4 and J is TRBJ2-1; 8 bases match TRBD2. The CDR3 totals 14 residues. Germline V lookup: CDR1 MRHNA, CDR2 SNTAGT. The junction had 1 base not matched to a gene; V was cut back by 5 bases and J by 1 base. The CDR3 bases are TGTGCCAGCAGTCCTAGCGGGTCCTACAATGAGCAGTTCTTC. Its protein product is CASSPSGSYNEQFF.

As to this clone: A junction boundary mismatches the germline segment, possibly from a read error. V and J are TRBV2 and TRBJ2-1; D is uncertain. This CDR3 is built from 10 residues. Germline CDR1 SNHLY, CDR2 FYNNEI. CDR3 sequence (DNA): TGTGCCAGCAGTGAAGGTGCAGGAATCTTC. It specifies CASSEGAGIF. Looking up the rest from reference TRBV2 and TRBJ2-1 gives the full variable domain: EPEVTQTPSHQVTQMGQEVILRCVPISNHLYFYWYRQILGQKVEFLVSFYNNEISEKSEIFDDQFSVERPDGSNFTLKIRSTKLEDSAMYFCASSEGAGIFGPGTRLTVL.

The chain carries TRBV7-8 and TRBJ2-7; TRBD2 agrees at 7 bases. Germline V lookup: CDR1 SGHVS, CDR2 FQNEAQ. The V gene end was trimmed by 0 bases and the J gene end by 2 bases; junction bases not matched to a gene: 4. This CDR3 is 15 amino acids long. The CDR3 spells CASSLAMGGTYEQYF. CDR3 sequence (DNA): TGTGCCAGCAGCTTAGCGATGGGGGGGACCTACGAGCAGTACTTC.

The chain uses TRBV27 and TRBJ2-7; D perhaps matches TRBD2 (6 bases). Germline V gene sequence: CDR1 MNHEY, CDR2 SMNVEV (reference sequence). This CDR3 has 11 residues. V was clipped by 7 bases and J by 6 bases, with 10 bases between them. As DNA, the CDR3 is TGTGCCAGCACCCTGGGGGGCGAGCAGTACTTC. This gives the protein CASTLGGEQYF.

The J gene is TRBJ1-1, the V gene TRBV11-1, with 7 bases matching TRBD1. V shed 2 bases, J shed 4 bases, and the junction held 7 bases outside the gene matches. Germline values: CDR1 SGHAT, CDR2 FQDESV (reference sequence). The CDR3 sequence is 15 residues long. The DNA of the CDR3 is TGTGCCAGCAGCTTATATTCCGACAGGGCCACTGAAGCTTTCTTT. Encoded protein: CASSLYSDRATEAFF.

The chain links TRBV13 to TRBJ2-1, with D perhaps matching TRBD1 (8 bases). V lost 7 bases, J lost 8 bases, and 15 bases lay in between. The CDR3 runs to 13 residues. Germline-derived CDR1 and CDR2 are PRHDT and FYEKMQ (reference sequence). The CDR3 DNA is TGTGCCAGCACCCAAACAGGGGGGGATGAGCAGTTCTTC. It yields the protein CASTQTGGDEQFF.

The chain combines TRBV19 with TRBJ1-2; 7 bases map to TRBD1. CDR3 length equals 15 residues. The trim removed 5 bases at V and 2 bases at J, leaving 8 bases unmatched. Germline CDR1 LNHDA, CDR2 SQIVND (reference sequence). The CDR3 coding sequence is TGTGCCAGTAGTCCGTTGACAGGGTCGAACTATGGCTACACCTTC. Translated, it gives CASSPLTGSNYGYTF.

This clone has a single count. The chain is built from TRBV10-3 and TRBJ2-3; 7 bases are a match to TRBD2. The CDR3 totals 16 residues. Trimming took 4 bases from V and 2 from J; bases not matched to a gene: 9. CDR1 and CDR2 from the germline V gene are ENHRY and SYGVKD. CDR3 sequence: CAISGSVGGDTDTQYF. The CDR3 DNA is TGTGCCATCAGTGGATCAGTGGGAGGGGACACAGATACGCAGTATTTT.

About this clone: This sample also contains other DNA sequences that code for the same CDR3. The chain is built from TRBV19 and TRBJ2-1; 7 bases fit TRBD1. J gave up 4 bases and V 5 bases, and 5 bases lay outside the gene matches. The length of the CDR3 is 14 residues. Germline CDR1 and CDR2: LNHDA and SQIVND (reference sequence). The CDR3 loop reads CASSPGTVYNEQFF. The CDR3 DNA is TGTGCCAGTAGTCCCGGGACAGTTTACAATGAGCAGTTCTTC.

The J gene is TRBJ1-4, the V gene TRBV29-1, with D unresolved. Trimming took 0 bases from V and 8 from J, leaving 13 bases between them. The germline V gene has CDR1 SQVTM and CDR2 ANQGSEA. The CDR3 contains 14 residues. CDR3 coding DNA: TGCAGCGTTGAAGAAGGGAAGGGAGGGGAAAAACTGTTTTTT. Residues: CSVEEGKGGEKLFF.